This T cell receptor (beta chain) emerged from a study of cytomegalovirus exposure and HLA in healthy donors. The donors were in the roughly 110-subject validation cohort; that cohort was separate from the roughly 620-subject first cohort. Study-level results: Three of the chains that were CMV-associated were confirmed in vitro to be specific for CMV antigens. First-cohort TCR clusters were later found to tend to co-occur in the 120 validation repertoires. Rare TCR sequences dominated, though some public TCRs recurred in many donors.

This CDR3 is built from 16 residues. Trimming removed 2 bases from V and 1 base from J; junction bases left unmatched: 2. Germline V lookup: CDR1 LNHDA, CDR2 SQIVND (reference sequence). As for this clone: Its antigen remains unknown.

The data were produced by immunoSEQ multiplex PCR, yet TCRdb's version contains in-frame clones alone and is incomplete. Among about 150,000 clones listed, 86% were seen once. This rearrangement joins TRBV19 to TRBJ2-7, with 13 positions matching TRBD2. Sequencing was carried out using PBMCs. The origin of this receptor is a man between 18 and 35 years old in good health and CMV-seropositive. The CDR3, as DNA: TGTGCCAGTAGTATACCGGGACTAGCGGGATCCTACGAGCAGTACTTC. Protein product: CASSIPGLAGSYEQYF.